This entry concerns a single T cell receptor beta chain. Its antigen is not known. TCRdb re-derived calls from the RT-PCR reads in MiXCR, one entry per CDR3 protein. The sample comprises approximately 2,200 distinct CDR3 sequences, around 33% of which are singletons, and 6.8% rests with the top ten. Germline V gene data show CDR1 as SGHNT and CDR2 as YYREEE (reference sequence). There are 14 residues in the CDR3. V gave up 0 bases and J gave up 5 bases, with 9 bases separating them. These data come from a study of yellow fever vaccine responses in identical twins. Overall study findings and caveats: Convergence reportedly seemed to mark part of the twins' vaccine T cell response, with personalization marking the rest.

The input for sequencing was T cells from blood (PBMCs), unsorted or a sorted subset (not recorded which), taken before or after yellow fever vaccination (not recorded which). This TCR was recovered from a woman aged 18-29 years who received the yellow fever vaccine. V and J are TRBV5-4 and TRBJ2-1, with D possibly being TRBD1 (5 bases). The CDR3 reads CASSLGQPNNEQFF. CDR3 DNA sequence: TGTGCCAGCAGCTTGGGACAGCCTAACAATGAGCAGTTCTTC.